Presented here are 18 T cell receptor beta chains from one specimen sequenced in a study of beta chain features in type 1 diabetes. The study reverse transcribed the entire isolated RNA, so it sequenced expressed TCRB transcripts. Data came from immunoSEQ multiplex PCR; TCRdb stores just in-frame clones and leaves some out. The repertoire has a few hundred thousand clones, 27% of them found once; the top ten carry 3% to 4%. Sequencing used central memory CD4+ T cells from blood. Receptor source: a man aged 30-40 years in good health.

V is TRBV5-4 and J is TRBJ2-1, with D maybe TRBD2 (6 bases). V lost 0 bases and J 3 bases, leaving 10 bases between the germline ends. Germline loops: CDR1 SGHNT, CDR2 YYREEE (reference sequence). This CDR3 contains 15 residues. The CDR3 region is CASSLAGAVYNEQFF. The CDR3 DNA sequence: TGTGCCAGCAGCTTGGCGGGAGCCGTCTACAATGAGCAGTTCTTC. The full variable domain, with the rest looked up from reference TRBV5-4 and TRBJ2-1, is ETGVTQSPTHLIKTRGQQVTLRCSSQSGHNTVSWYQQALGQGPQFIFQYYREEENGRGNFPPRFSGLQFPNYSSELNVNALELDDSALYLCASSLAGAVYNEQFFGPGTRLTVL.

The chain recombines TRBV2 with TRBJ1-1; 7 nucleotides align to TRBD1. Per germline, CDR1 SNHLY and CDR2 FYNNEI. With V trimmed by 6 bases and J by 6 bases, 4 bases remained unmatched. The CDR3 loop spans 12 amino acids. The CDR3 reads CASRGDSPEAFF. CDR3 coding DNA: TGTGCCAGCAGGGGGGACAGTCCTGAAGCTTTCTTT.

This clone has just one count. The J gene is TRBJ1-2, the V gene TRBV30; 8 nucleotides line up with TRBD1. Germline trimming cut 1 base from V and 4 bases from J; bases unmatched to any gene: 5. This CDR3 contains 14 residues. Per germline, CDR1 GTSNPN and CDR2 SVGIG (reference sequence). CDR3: CAWSGDRYSYGYTF. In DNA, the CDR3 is TGTGCCTGGAGTGGGGACAGGTATAGCTATGGCTACACCTTC.

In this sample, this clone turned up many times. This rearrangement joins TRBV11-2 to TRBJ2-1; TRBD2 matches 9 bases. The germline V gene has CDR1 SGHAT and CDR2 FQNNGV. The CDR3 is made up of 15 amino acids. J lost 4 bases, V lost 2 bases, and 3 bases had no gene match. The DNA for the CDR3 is TGTGCCAGCAGCTTACTAGCGGGAAGTTACAATGAGCAGTTCTTC. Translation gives CASSLLAGSYNEQFF.

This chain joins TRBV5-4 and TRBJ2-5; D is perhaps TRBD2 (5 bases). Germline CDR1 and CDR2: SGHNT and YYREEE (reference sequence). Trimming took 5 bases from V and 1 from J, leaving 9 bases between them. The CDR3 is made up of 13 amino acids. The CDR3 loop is CASRAESQETQYF. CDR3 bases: TGTGCCAGCAGAGCGGAAAGCCAAGAGACCCAGTACTTC.

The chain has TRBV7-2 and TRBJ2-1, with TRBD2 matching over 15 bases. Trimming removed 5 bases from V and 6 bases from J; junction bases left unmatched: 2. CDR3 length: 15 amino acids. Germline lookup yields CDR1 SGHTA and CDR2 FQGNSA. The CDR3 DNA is TGTGCCAGCAGCCGGACTAGCGGGGGGGCCAATGAGCAGTTCTTC. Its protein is CASSRTSGGANEQFF.

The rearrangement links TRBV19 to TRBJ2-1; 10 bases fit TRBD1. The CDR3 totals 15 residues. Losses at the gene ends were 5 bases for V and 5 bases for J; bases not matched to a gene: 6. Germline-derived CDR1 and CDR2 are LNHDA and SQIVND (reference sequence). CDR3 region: CASSLGQGINNEQFF. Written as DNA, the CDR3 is TGTGCCAGTAGTTTGGGACAGGGGATCAACAATGAGCAGTTCTTC.

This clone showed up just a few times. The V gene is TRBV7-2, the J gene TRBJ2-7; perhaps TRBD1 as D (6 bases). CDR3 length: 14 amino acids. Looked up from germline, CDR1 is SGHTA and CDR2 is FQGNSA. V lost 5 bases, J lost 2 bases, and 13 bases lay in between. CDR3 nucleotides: TGTGCCAGCAGCCGCGACAGGTTCACCTACGAGCAGTACTTC. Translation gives CASSRDRFTYEQYF.

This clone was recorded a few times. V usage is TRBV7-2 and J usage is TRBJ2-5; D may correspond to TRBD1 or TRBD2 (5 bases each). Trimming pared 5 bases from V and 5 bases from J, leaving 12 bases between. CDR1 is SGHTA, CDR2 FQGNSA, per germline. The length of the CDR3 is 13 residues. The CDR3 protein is CASSPTWGETQYF. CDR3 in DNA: TGTGCCAGCAGCCCGACGTGGGGGGAGACCCAGTACTTC.

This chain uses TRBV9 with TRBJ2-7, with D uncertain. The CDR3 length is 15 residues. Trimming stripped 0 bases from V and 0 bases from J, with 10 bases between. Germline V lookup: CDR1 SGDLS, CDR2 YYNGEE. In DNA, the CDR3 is TGTGCCAGCAGCGTAGGAGATACGTCCTCCTACGAGCAGTACTTC. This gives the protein CASSVGDTSSYEQYF.

Here the CDR3 reads CASSADGNSNQPQHF. CDR3 nucleotides: TGTGCCAGCAGTGCGGACGGGAATAGCAATCAGCCCCAGCATTTT. This chain connects TRBV2 to TRBJ1-5, with D hard to call. The CDR3 has 15 amino acids. V lost 4 bases and J lost 0, with 10 bases in between. CDR1 is SNHLY, CDR2 FYNNEI, per germline. Supplemented by reference TRBV2 and TRBJ1-5, the full variable domain reads EPEVTQTPSHQVTQMGQEVILRCVPISNHLYFYWYRQILGQKVEFLVSFYNNEISEKSEIFDDQFSVERPDGSNFTLKIRSTKLEDSAMYFCASSADGNSNQPQHFGDGTRLSIL.

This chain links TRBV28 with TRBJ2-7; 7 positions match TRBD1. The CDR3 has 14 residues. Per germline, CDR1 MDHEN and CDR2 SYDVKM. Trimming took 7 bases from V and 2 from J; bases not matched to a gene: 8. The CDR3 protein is CASTSGQPPYEQYF. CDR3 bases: TGTGCCAGCACGTCGGGACAGCCGCCCTACGAGCAGTACTTC.

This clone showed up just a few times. In nucleotides, the CDR3 is TGTGCCAGCAGCCCCCCAGCGGGGGGATACTACAATGAGCAGTTCTTC. Protein: CASSPPAGGYYNEQFF. J is TRBJ2-1 and V is TRBV9; 9 bases are shared with TRBD2. The V and J ends lost 4 bases and 3 bases, in that order; junction bases with no gene match: 8. The CDR3 spans 16 residues. Germline V gives CDR1 SGDLS, CDR2 YYNGEE.

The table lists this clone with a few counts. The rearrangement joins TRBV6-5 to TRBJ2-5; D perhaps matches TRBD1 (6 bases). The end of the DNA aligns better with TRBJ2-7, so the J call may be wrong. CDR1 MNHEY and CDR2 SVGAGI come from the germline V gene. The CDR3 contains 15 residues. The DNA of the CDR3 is TGTGCCAGCAGAAGGGACACCCTGAGCTCCTACGAGCAGTACTTC. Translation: CASRRDTLSSYEQYF.

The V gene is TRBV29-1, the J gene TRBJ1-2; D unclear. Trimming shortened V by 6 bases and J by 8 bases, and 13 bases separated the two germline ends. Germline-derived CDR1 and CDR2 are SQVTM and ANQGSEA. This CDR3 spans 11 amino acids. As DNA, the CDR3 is TGCAGCGTGGACGGAGCGGAGGGCTACACCTTC. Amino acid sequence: CSVDGAEGYTF.

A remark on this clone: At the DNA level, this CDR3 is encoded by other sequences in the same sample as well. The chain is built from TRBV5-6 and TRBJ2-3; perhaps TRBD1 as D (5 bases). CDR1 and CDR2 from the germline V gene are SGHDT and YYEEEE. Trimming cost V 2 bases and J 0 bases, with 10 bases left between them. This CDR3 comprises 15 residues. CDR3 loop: CASSFDRYSTDTQYF. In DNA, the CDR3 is TGTGCCAGCAGCTTCGACAGATATAGCACAGATACGCAGTATTTT.

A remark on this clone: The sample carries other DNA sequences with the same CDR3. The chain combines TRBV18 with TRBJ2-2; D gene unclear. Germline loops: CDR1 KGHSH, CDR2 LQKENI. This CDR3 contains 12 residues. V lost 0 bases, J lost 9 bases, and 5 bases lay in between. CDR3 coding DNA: TGTGCCAGCTCACCACCGTCAAGGGAGCTGTTTTTT. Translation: CASSPPSRELFF.

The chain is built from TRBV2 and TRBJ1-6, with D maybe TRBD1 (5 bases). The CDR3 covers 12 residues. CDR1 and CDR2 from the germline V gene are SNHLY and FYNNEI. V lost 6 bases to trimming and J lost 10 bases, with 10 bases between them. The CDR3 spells CASRGDSSPLHF. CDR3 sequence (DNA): TGTGCCAGCAGGGGGGATAGCTCACCCCTCCACTTT.